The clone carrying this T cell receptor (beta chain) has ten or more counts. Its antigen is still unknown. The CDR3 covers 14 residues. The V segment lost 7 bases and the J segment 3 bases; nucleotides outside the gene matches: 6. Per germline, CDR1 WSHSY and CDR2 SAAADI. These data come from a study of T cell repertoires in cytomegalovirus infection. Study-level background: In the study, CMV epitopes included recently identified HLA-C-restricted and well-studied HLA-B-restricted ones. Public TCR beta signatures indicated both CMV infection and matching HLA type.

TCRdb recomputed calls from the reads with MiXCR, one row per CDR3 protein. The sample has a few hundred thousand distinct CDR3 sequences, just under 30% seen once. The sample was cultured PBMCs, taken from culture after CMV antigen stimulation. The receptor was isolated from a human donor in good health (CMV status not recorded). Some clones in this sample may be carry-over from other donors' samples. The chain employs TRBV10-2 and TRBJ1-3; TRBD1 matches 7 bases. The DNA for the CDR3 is TGCGCCAGCAACGGACAGGAGGGTGGAAACACCATATATTTT. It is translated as CASNGQEGGNTIYF.